These 20 T cell receptor beta chains originate from one sample sequenced in a study of blood T cell repertoires in COVID-19. Repertoires were generated with immunoSEQ multiplex PCR, while TCRdb's copy carries only in-frame clones and drops some. The sample includes some 42,000 clones, approximately 90% of them seen just once. What was sequenced was peripheral blood. These receptors were taken from a human donor in a cohort sampled during active COVID-19.

V is TRBV2 and J is TRBJ2-1; 7 bases match TRBD2. The V gene end was trimmed by 0 bases and the J gene end by 6 bases; junction bases not matched to a gene: 11. This CDR3 region has 17 residues. Germline CDR1 SNHLY, CDR2 FYNNEI. CDR3 sequence reads: CASSEASGFLTGNEQFF. CDR3 nucleotides: TGTGCCAGCAGTGAAGCTAGCGGGTTCTTGACCGGCAATGAGCAGTTCTTC.

The chain joins TRBV5-6 to TRBJ1-1, with D unresolved. This CDR3 contains 15 residues. Trimming took off 3 bases at V and 3 bases at J, with 15 bases between the two ends. Germline lookup yields CDR1 SGHDT and CDR2 YYEEEE. CDR3 in DNA: TGTGCCAGCAGCTCCCCCCGACCTGAGGACACTGAAGCTTTCTTT. This sequence encodes CASSSPRPEDTEAFF.

The CDR3, as DNA: TGCGCCAGCAGCTGGGGACAGGTAAATCGGGGCACTGAAGCTTTCTTT. Protein: CASSWGQVNRGTEAFF. V usage is TRBV5-1 and J usage is TRBJ1-1, with 8 bases matching TRBD1. CDR3 size: 16 residues. Germline V gene lookup returns CDR1 SGHRS and CDR2 YFSETQ. The ends lost 3 bases at V and 4 bases at J; junction bases unmatched: 11.

CDR3 nucleotide sequence: TGTGCCAGTAGTGACCCGGGACAGGGGGTAAAGACGTATGGCTACACCTTC. Protein: CASSDPGQGVKTYGYTF. The chain recombines TRBV19 with TRBJ1-2; 11 bases agree with TRBD1. The CDR3 runs 17 residues. After removal of 5 bases from V and 5 bases from J, the junction contained 13 bases not matched to a gene. Germline assignment: CDR1 LNHDA and CDR2 SQIVND (reference sequence).

The CDR3, as DNA: TGCGCCAGCGGCCGGACTAGCGGGAATCGAGGAGATACGCAGTATTTT. Its protein is CASGRTSGNRGDTQYF. This chain links TRBV4-1 with TRBJ2-3; TRBD2 aligns across 12 bases. The CDR3 has 16 residues. The junction had 11 bases not matched to a gene; V was cut back by 8 bases and J by 5 bases. Germline CDR1 is MGHRA and CDR2 is YSYEKL.

The chain couples TRBV9 to TRBJ2-5; the match to TRBD1 covers 9 bases. Germline loops: CDR1 SGDLS, CDR2 YYNGEE. The junction had 16 bases not matched to a gene; V was cut back by 4 bases and J by 6 bases. The CDR3 runs 17 residues. CDR3 loop: CASSPGTGRGMVQTQYF. The DNA of the CDR3 is TGTGCCAGCAGCCCAGGGACAGGGAGGGGGATGGTACAGACCCAGTACTTC. The variable domain in full, completed from reference TRBV9 and TRBJ2-5, reads DSGVTQTPKHLITATGQRVTLRCSPRSGDLSVYWYQQSLDQGLQFLIQYYNGEERAKGNILERFSAQQFPDLHSELNLSSLELGDSALYFCASSPGTGRGMVQTQYFGPGTRLLVL.

The chain uses TRBV11-2 and TRBJ1-5; D unclear. CDR1 is SGHAT and CDR2 is FQNNGV in the germline V gene. Trimming took 5 bases from V and 2 from J, leaving 10 bases between them. The CDR3 has 14 residues. The CDR3 here is CASSRSGRNQPQHF. The DNA for the CDR3 is TGTGCCAGCAGCCGGAGCGGTCGCAATCAGCCCCAGCATTTT.

The sample holds one count of this clone. The V call is TRBV5-8, the J call TRBJ1-5, with D maybe TRBD1 (6 bases). The V end lost 4 bases, the J end lost 3 bases, and 11 bases lay between the germline ends. Germline-derived CDR1 and CDR2 are SGHTS and YDEGEE. The CDR3 totals 14 residues. The chain's CDR3 is CASSRDIFNQPQHF. CDR3 nucleotides: TGTGCCAGCAGCCGGGACATTTTCAATCAGCCCCAGCATTTT.

This chain connects TRBV30 to TRBJ2-6, with a weak D call TRBD1 (5 bases). Germline V gives CDR1 GTSNPN, CDR2 SVGIG (reference sequence). This CDR3 spans 16 amino acids. Trimming removed 3 bases at V and 0 bases at J, with 12 bases between. CDR3 bases: TGTGCCTGGAGAGGGGATCTGTTCTCTGGGGCCAACGTCCTGACTTTC. Its protein is CAWRGDLFSGANVLTF.

The chain uses TRBV12-3 or TRBV12-4 and TRBJ2-5; TRBD2 might be the D (6 bases). This CDR3 contains 13 residues. Deletions cut 6 bases from V and 5 bases from J, with 13 bases between. CDR3 sequence: CASSGGGLETQYF. Here the CDR3 DNA reads TGTGCCAGCAGCGGGGGAGGTTTGGAGACCCAGTACTTC.

The V and J genes are TRBV27 and TRBJ1-2, with D unresolved. This CDR3 has 16 residues. Trimming took off 1 base at V and 4 bases at J, with 16 bases between the two ends. Germline lookup yields CDR1 MNHEY and CDR2 SMNVEV (reference sequence). DNA for the CDR3: TGTGCCAGCAGTTTATATTCGGAGGTTGGCAGCTATGGCTACACCTTC. This gives the protein CASSLYSEVGSYGYTF.

This clone was seen a handful of times. The rearrangement joins TRBV10-3 to TRBJ2-5; 10 nucleotides align to TRBD2. Germline CDR1 ENHRY, CDR2 SYGVKD. This CDR3 region has 17 residues. V was pared by 2 bases and J by 1 base, with 7 bases of the junction left unmatched. The CDR3 region is CAISEGLLAGSQETQYF. The CDR3 region has the DNA TGTGCCATCAGTGAGGGTTTACTAGCGGGGTCCCAAGAGACCCAGTACTTC.

This sequence joins TRBV5-1 and TRBJ1-3, with D maybe TRBD1 (6 bases). The CDR3 has 14 amino acids. Germline values: CDR1 SGHRS, CDR2 YFSETQ. Between the trimmed V and J ends, which lost 0 bases and 2 bases, there was a span of 6 bases. The CDR3 DNA sequence: TGCGCCAGCAGCTTGGCAGGGGCTGGAAACACCATATATTTT. Protein sequence: CASSLAGAGNTIYF.

The chain is built from TRBV7-6 and TRBJ1-4, with 9 bases lining up with TRBD1. This CDR3 region has 18 residues. Trimming removed 5 bases from V and 3 bases from J; junction bases left unmatched: 13. The germline V gene has CDR1 SGHVS and CDR2 FNYEAQ. The CDR3 loop is CASSPLGTGRTANEKLFF. Written as DNA, the CDR3 is TGTGCCAGCAGCCCGTTGGGGACAGGGAGGACGGCTAATGAAAAACTGTTTTTT.

This clone was counted only a few times. The chain uses TRBV28 and TRBJ2-7, with 8 bases matching TRBD2. CDR3 size: 14 residues. CDR1 and CDR2 from the germline V gene are MDHEN and SYDVKM. Trimming removed 7 bases from V and 3 bases from J; junction bases left unmatched: 8. CDR3 coding DNA: TGTGCCAGCACCCGGGGGGGCCCTTTCTACGAGCAGTACTTC. It yields the protein CASTRGGPFYEQYF. Supplemented by reference TRBV28 and TRBJ2-7, the full variable domain reads DVKVTQSSRYLVKRTGEKVFLECVQDMDHENMFWYRQDPGLGLRLIYFSYDVKMKEKGDIPEGYSVSREKKERFSLILESASTNQTSMYLCASTRGGPFYEQYFGPGTRLTVT.

A few counts support this clone. The gene calls are TRBV4-3 and TRBJ2-7; D is ambiguous. The germline V gene encodes CDR1 LGHNA and CDR2 YSLEER. Trimming stripped 1 base from V and 0 bases from J, with 13 bases between. The CDR3 loop spans 16 amino acids. CDR3: CASSQVFRPSSYEQYF. The CDR3 coding sequence is TGCGCCAGCAGCCAAGTTTTTCGGCCTAGCTCCTACGAGCAGTACTTC.

The gene calls are TRBV2 and TRBJ2-1, with D uncertain. CDR1 and CDR2 (germline): SNHLY, FYNNEI. The V and J ends lost 7 bases and 3 bases respectively, with 4 bases between them. There are 11 residues in the CDR3. DNA of the CDR3: TGTGCCAGCAATTACTACAATGAGCAGTTCTTC. It specifies CASNYYNEQFF.

J is TRBJ1-1 and V is TRBV5-4; D is possibly TRBD1 (6 bases). Germline V lookup: CDR1 SGHNT, CDR2 YYREEE (reference sequence). The length of the CDR3 is 15 residues. V lost 5 bases, J lost 1 base, and 15 bases lay in between. The CDR3 DNA follows: TGTGCCAGCAGACCAGAAACAGGGTCGAACACTGAAGCTTTCTTT. It specifies CASRPETGSNTEAFF.

The V gene is TRBV6-5, the J gene TRBJ2-7; 9 nucleotides match TRBD1. From germline, CDR1 is MNHEY and CDR2 SVGAGI. The V and J ends lost 7 bases and 6 bases, in that order; junction bases with no gene match: 7. The CDR3 loop spans 13 amino acids. The CDR3 bases are TGTGCCAGCAAGGGGACAGGGAGTTCCGAGCAGTACTTC. Its protein product is CASKGTGSSEQYF.

The chain links TRBV7-7 to TRBJ2-3; 8 bases match TRBD2. V shed 2 bases and J 5 bases; nucleotides not matched to a gene: 6. Germline CDR1 is SSHAT and CDR2 is FNYEAQ (reference sequence). The CDR3 runs to 15 residues. CDR3 protein: CASSLQAGAGDTQYF. The CDR3 bases are TGTGCCAGCAGCTTACAAGCGGGAGCAGGAGATACGCAGTATTTT.